Detailed here is one T cell receptor beta chain. This sample also contains other DNA sequences that code for the same CDR3. This entry is derived from a study of blood T cell repertoires in COVID-19. Study as a whole: The samples span acute and convalescent COVID-19 from the United States, Italy and Spain. The cDNA or gDNA used as material had been derived from T cells, B-cell-depleted T cells, or PBMCs.

As handled by the study authors: Counts of nucleated cells, estimated from reference gene primer amplification, were obtained. Sequencing was performed with immunoSEQ multiplex PCR; in TCRdb, only in-frame clones are kept and a portion is missing. From that table come the V and J calls and clone size; the DNA was used to work out D and trimming. Seen here are hundreds of thousands of clones, about four fifths observed once, and the top ten hold about 8.9%. V shed 5 bases and J 5 bases; nucleotides not matched to a gene: 1. Germline V gives CDR1 SGHTA, CDR2 FQGNSA. The CDR3 consists of 13 residues. The gene calls are TRBV7-2 and TRBJ1-5; 9 positions match TRBD1. The sequencing sample was made of peripheral blood. The source of this sequence is a man at least 80 years old with acute or convalescent COVID-19. The CDR3 spells CASSRQGDQPQHF. The DNA of the CDR3 is TGTGCCAGCAGCCGACAGGGGGATCAGCCCCAGCATTTT.